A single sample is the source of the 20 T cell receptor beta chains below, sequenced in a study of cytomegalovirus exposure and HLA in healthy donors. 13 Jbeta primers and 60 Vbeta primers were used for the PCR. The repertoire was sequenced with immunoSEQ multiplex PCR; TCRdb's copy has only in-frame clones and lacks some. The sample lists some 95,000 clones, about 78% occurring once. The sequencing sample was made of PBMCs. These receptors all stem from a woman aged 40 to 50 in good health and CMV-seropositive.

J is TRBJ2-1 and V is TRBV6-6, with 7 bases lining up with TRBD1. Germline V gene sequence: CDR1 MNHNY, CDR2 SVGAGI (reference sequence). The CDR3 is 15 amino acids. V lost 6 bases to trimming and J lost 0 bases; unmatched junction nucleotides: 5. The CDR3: CASSNRGSSYNEQFF. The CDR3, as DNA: TGTGCCAGCAGCAACAGGGGTTCCTCCTACAATGAGCAGTTCTTC.

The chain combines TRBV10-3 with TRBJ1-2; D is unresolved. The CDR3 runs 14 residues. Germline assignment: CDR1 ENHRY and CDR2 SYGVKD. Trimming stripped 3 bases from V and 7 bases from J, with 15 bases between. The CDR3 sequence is CAISDPGQAGGYTF. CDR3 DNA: TGTGCCATCAGTGACCCTGGCCAGGCGGGTGGCTACACCTTC.

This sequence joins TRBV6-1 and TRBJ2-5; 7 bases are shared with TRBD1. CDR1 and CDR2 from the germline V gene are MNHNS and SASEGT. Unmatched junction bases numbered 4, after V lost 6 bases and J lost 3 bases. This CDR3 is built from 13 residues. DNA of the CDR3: TGTGCCAGCAGCCTTGACAGGGAAGAGACCCAGTACTTC. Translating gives CASSLDREETQYF.

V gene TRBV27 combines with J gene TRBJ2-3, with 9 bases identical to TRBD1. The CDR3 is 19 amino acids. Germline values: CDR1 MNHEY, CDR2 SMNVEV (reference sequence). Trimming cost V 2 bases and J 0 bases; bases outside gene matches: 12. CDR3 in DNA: TGTGCCAGCAGTTTACTGACAGGGGGATTTCTCTCTAGCACAGATACGCAGTATTTT. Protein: CASSLLTGGFLSSTDTQYF.

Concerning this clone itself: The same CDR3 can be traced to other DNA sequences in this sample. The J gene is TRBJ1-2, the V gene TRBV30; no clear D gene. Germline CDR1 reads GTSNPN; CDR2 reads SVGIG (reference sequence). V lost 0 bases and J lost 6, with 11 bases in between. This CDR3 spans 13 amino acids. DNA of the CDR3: TGTGCCTGGAGTGTACTGGTGGGAGATGGCTACACCTTC. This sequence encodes CAWSVLVGDGYTF.

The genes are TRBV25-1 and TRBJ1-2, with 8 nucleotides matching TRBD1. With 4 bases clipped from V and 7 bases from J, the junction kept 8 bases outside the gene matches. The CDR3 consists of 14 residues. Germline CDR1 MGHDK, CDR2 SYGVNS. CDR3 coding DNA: TGTGCCAGCAGTGTTGGACAGGGAACAGGTGGCTACACCTTC. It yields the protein CASSVGQGTGGYTF.

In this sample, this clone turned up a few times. CDR3 sequence reads: CASRAGFTDTQYF. The CDR3 DNA sequence: TGCGCCAGCAGAGCGGGGTTCACAGATACGCAGTATTTT. The chain is built from TRBV5-1 and TRBJ2-3, with 7 bases identical to TRBD2. The CDR3 is 13 residues long. V lost 5 bases and J lost 2; bases outside the gene matches: 2. CDR1 SGHRS and CDR2 YFSETQ come from the germline V gene.

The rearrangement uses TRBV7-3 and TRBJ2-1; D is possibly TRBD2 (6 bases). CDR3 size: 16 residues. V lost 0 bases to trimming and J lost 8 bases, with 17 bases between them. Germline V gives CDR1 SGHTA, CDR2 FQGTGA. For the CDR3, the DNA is TGTGCCAGCAGCTTAACCCCCACTAGCCCCGGGGATGAGCAGTTCTTC. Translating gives CASSLTPTSPGDEQFF.

CDR3 residues: CASSVVAGRHNEQFF. CDR3 in DNA: TGTGCCAGCAGCGTCGTAGCGGGAAGACACAATGAGCAGTTCTTC. The V and J genes are TRBV7-9 and TRBJ2-1; TRBD2 agrees at 8 bases. This CDR3 region has 15 residues. Unmatched junction bases numbered 8, after V lost 5 bases and J lost 5 bases. Per the germline V gene, CDR1 is SEHNR and CDR2 is FQNEAQ (reference sequence).

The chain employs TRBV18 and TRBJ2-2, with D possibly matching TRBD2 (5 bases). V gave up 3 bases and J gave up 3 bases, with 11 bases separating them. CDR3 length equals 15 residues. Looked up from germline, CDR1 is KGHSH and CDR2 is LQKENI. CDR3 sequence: CASSPGWRDTGELFF. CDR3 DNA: TGTGCCAGCTCACCGGGGTGGCGGGACACCGGGGAGCTGTTTTTT.

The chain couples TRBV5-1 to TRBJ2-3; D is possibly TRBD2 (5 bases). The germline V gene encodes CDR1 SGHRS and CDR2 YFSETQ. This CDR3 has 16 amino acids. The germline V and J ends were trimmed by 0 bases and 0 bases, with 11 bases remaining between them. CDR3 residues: CASSLGSGFSTDTQYF. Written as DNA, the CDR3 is TGCGCCAGCAGCTTGGGTTCGGGGTTCAGCACAGATACGCAGTATTTT.

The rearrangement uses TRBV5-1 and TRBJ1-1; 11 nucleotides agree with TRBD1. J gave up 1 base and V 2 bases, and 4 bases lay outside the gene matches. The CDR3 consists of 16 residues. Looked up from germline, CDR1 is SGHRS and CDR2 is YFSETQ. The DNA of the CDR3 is TGCGCCAGCAGCTTCCTTGGGACAGGGGGGAACACTGAAGCTTTCTTT. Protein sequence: CASSFLGTGGNTEAFF.

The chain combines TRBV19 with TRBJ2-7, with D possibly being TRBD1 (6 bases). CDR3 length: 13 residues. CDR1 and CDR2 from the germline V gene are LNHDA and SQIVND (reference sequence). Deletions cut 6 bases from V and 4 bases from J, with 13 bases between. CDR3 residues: CASSLLQGYEQYF. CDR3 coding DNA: TGTGCCAGTAGCCTTTTGCAGGGGTACGAGCAGTACTTC.

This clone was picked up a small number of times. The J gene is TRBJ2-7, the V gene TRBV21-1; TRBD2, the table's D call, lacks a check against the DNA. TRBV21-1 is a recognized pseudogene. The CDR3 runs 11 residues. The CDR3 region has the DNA TGTGCCAGCAGCGGAGGATACGAGCAGTACTTC. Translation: CASSGGYEQYF.

CDR3 loop: CASSLGGTGTDTQYF. The CDR3 nucleotides read TGTGCCAGCAGCTTGGGCGGGACCGGCACAGATACGCAGTATTTT. The rearrangement uses TRBV7-6 and TRBJ2-3, with D perhaps TRBD2 (6 bases). Per the germline V gene, CDR1 is SGHVS and CDR2 is FNYEAQ. The CDR3 has 15 amino acids. V shed 3 bases and J shed 1 base, with 11 bases lying between them.

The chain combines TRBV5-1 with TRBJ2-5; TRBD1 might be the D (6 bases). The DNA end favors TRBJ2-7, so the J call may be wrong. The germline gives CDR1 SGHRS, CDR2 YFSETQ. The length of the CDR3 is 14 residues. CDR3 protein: CASSLVGRGDEQYF. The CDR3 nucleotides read TGCGCCAGCAGCTTGGTCGGCAGGGGTGACGAGCAGTACTTC.

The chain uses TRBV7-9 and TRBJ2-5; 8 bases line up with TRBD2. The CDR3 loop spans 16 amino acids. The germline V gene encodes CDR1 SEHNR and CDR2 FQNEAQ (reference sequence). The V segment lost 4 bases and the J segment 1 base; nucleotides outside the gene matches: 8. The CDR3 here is CASSSGIAGIQETQYF. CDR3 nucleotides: TGTGCCAGCAGCTCCGGTATAGCGGGGATCCAAGAGACCCAGTACTTC.

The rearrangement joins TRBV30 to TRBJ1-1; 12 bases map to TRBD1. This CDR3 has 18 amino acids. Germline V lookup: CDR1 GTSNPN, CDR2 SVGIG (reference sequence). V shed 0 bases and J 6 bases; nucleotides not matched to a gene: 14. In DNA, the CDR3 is TGTGCCTGGAGTGTATATATTGGGACAGGGGGCGTCTCGGCTGAAGCTTTCTTT. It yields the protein CAWSVYIGTGGVSAEAFF.

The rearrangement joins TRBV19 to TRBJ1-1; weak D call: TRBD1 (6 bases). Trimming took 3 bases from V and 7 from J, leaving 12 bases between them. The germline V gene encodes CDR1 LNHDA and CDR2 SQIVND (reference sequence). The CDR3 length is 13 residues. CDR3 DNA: TGTGCCAGTAGTATCGAGACAGGACTTGAAGCTTTCTTT. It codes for CASSIETGLEAFF.

CDR3 in DNA: TGTGCCAGCAGCGTGGGACAGGTAGGGAATGAGCAGTTCTTC. Its protein is CASSVGQVGNEQFF. The chain is built from TRBV9 and TRBJ2-1; 8 bases align to TRBD1. V lost 2 bases to trimming and J lost 7 bases; unmatched junction nucleotides: 5. The CDR3 has 14 residues. Germline lookup yields CDR1 SGDLS and CDR2 YYNGEE. Supplemented by reference TRBV9 and TRBJ2-1, the full variable domain reads DSGVTQTPKHLITATGQRVTLRCSPRSGDLSVYWYQQSLDQGLQFLIQYYNGEERAKGNILERFSAQQFPDLHSELNLSSLELGDSALYFCASSVGQVGNEQFFGPGTRLTVL.